This T cell receptor (beta chain) was recorded in a study of blood T cells in healthy people across ages (dated by TCRdb to about 2015). About the investigation overall: In model experiments, template switching captured roughly one uniquely barcoded TCR beta cDNA molecule for every two T cells. Age-related changes in TCR beta repertoire diversity were measured in the study by deep sequencing normalized with unique cDNA molecular identifiers. Donors were grouped into four age groups: young (average 16 years), middle-aged (under 40), aged (approximately 67) and long-lived (just over 80). To avoid experimental bias, donors of different ages were randomly spread across the sequencing lanes. Using the same blood draw, the study looked at two additional independent replicas of 1 million unique cDNA reads for two donors, one aged 18 to 29 and the other aged 80 or older.

The library was obtained by 5' RACE. The instrument given in TCRdb is Illumina HiSeq 2500. A second 7 to 11 cycle PCR used a sample-barcoded 5' primer and a J-beta primer mix. Each TCR beta cDNA molecule received a unique molecular identifier from a template-switch 5' adaptor carrying 12 random nucleotides. Each sample yielded at least 2.5 million CDR3-containing paired-end reads. All of the RNA was converted into first-strand cDNA using the Mint cDNA synthesis kit, with a TRBC-specific oligonucleotide serving as the primer. All cDNA was treated with uracil-DNA glycosylase and then went through a first 18-cycle PCR with the universal primers M1SS and BC2_uni_R. As for the authors' bioinformatics: For normalization, 1 million high-quality reads were randomly selected from each sample, with every read carrying a distinct molecular identifier. Instead of being binned into consensus sequences, reads that shared molecular identifiers were thrown out. MiTCR, with a Q25 quality threshold and the strictest error-elimination algorithm, was used for CDR3 identification, clonotype clustering and error correction. A nonparametric unseen species model using Euler transformation provided a lower-bound estimate of total TCR beta diversity. TCRdb itself trimmed the public reads at Q25 with fastp, ran MiXCR and retained productive beta chains. Rows merge per CDR3 protein into single entries with the most common DNA and genes. TCRdb's processing, not the authors' own work, is the source of the V and J calls. Recorded for this sample are hundreds of thousands of distinct CDR3 sequences; under 50% of them occurred a single time. The top ten clonotypes cover around an eighth of the sample.

The trim is 4 bases for V and 5 bases for J, with a gap of 16 bases between the germline ends. From a lookup of the germline V gene, CDR1 and CDR2 are SGHDT and YYEEEE. The CDR3 contains 14 residues, cysteine and phenylalanine counted. Of the read, only the CDR3 DNA is kept; its 42 bases are in frame from base 1. This clonotype has just a few counts. Its antigen is still unknown. Base qualities were left out, and no much larger clone turns up one base away. The full study reports these points: Estimates of total diversity based on one million sequenced T cells were considered lower bounds and underestimates. The CMV infection status of donors was not known, potentially confounding age-related changes in expanded clonotypes. The long-lived group showed more naive CD4+ T cells, fewer expanded clones and increased TCR diversity than the aged group, suggesting age selection. Conclusive comparison of naive and antigen-experienced compartments was prevented by the profiling of bulk unsorted PBMCs. Observed TCR beta diversity per million T cells fell roughly linearly with age, and a significant reduction was already apparent by age about 43. Observed TCR beta diversity correlated strongly with the percentage of naive T cells measured by flow cytometry.

The donors were roughly 40 Caucasian individuals from Russia, aged roughly 6 to 100 years, who were systemically healthy. Ten milliliters of peripheral blood were collected from each donor into EDTA-treated Vacutainer tubes. PBMCs were isolated by Ficoll-Paque density-gradient centrifugation, with at least 6.5 million obtained per sample. Total RNA was extracted from PBMCs with Trizol reagent, with at least 5.5 micrograms obtained per sample. The percentages of naive CD45RAhigh/CD27high T cells were determined by flow cytometry on a PBMC aliquot from every donor. The TCR originated in a man aged 25-45 years in good health. Recombination connected TRBV5-6 to TRBJ2-7, with the D segment identity uncertain. Source material: blood. The CDR3 region: CASSHPRESHEQYF. The bases read TGTGCCAGCAGCCATCCCAGAGAGTCCCACGAGCAGTACTTC.